This TCR beta chain was captured in a study of blood T cell repertoires in COVID-19. This table comes from immunoSEQ multiplex PCR, and its TCRdb copy is limited to in-frame clones, with some not included. The table shows 90,000 to 100,000 clones, with approximately 80% occurring only once. This CDR3 is built from 16 residues. CDR1 SGHDT and CDR2 YYEEEE come from the germline V gene. Trimming took 3 bases from V and 2 from J, leaving 16 bases between them. Sequencing used peripheral blood. The V gene is TRBV5-6, the J gene TRBJ2-3; D may be TRBD1 (5 bases). The sequence was collected from a man aged 55-75 years with acute or convalescent COVID-19. The CDR3 nucleotides are TGTGCCAGCAGCTCCTTACAGGACGTGGACACAGATACGCAGTATTTT. Translation: CASSSLQDVDTDTQYF.